The 26 T cell receptor beta chains reported below all come from one sample, sequenced in a study of memory CD4+ T cells and cytomegalovirus serostatus. Some clones are missing from TCRdb's copy, which holds only in-frame ones; the method was immunoSEQ multiplex PCR. The table has about 64,000 clones, approximately 80% seen once. Single viable CD3+CD4+CD8-CD45RO+ cells were sorted as the memory CD4+ T cells. Sequenced: memory CD4+ T cells from blood. These TCRs come from an adult in good health and CMV-seronegative.

The chain links TRBV18 to TRBJ2-3; D not resolved. Germline V CDR1 and CDR2: KGHSH, LQKENI. The CDR3 consists of 13 residues. The V end lost 0 bases, the J end lost 6 bases, and 7 bases lay between the germline ends. Here the CDR3 reads CASSPPTRDTQYF. CDR3 in DNA: TGTGCCAGCTCACCACCAACCCGGGATACGCAGTATTTT.

This rearrangement joins TRBV15 to TRBJ2-5; 8 nucleotides match TRBD1. The CDR3 loop spans 16 amino acids. CDR1 and CDR2 (germline): LNHNV, YYDKDF (reference sequence). V lost 0 bases and J lost 5; bases outside the gene matches: 8. The CDR3: CATSRDLSGGGETQYF. The CDR3 DNA reads TGTGCCACCAGCAGAGATCTCTCAGGGGGCGGGGAGACCCAGTACTTC.

The chain carries TRBV30 and TRBJ1-5; TRBD1 agrees at 8 bases. The trim removed 1 base at V and 5 bases at J, leaving 1 base unmatched. The germline V gene has CDR1 GTSNPN and CDR2 SVGIG (reference sequence). The CDR3 covers 13 residues. CDR3 in amino acids: CAWSGTGYQPQHF. CDR3 sequence (DNA): TGTGCCTGGAGTGGGACAGGGTATCAGCCCCAGCATTTT.

V is TRBV10-2 and J is TRBJ2-1; TRBD2 matches 7 bases. The trim removed 3 bases at V and 6 bases at J, leaving 2 bases unmatched. The CDR3 length is 13 residues. Germline V CDR1 and CDR2: WSHSY, SAAADI. CDR3 region: CASSDPSGNEQFF. The CDR3 nucleotides are TGCGCCAGCAGTGATCCTAGCGGCAATGAGCAGTTCTTC.

V and J are TRBV30 and TRBJ2-2; D is perhaps TRBD2 (5 bases). Germline-derived CDR1 and CDR2 are GTSNPN and SVGIG (reference sequence). The V and J ends lost 2 bases and 5 bases respectively, with 12 bases between them. There are 14 residues in the CDR3. The CDR3 protein is CAWSRTVWTGELFF. Here the CDR3 DNA reads TGTGCCTGGAGTCGGACTGTTTGGACCGGGGAGCTGTTTTTT.

The chain has TRBV5-4 and TRBJ2-3; 10 nucleotides align to TRBD2. The V gene's germline CDR1 is SGHNT and CDR2 YYREEE (reference sequence). With 4 bases clipped from V and 4 bases from J, the junction kept 6 bases outside the gene matches. CDR3 length: 15 residues. CDR3 region: CASSPQRGGSDTQYF. The CDR3 nucleotides are TGTGCCAGCAGCCCCCAGCGGGGGGGCTCAGATACGCAGTATTTT. Full variable domain (rest looked up from reference TRBV5-4 and TRBJ2-3): ETGVTQSPTHLIKTRGQQVTLRCSSQSGHNTVSWYQQALGQGPQFIFQYYREEENGRGNFPPRFSGLQFPNYSSELNVNALELDDSALYLCASSPQRGGSDTQYFGPGTRLTVL.

V gene TRBV5-1 combines with J gene TRBJ1-5; D might be TRBD1 (6 bases). The germline V and J ends were trimmed by 0 bases and 7 bases, with 14 bases remaining between them. There are 15 residues in the CDR3. Germline V gene sequence: CDR1 SGHRS, CDR2 YFSETQ. The CDR3: CASSLGQAQGQPQHF. The CDR3 DNA is TGCGCCAGCAGCTTGGGACAGGCCCAAGGACAGCCCCAGCATTTT.

Written as DNA, the CDR3 is TGTGCCAGCAGGGGGACGGGGACTCGGGGGGGAAAACTGTTTTTT. Translating gives CASRGTGTRGGKLFF. The rearrangement uses TRBV2 and TRBJ1-4; perhaps TRBD1 as D (5 bases). CDR1 is SNHLY, CDR2 FYNNEI, per germline. CDR3 length: 15 residues. V lost 6 bases to trimming and J lost 10 bases, with 21 bases between them.

V gene TRBV10-1 combines with J gene TRBJ2-5; D is uncertain. The CDR3 is made up of 14 amino acids. The V gene's germline CDR1 is WNHNN and CDR2 SYGVQD (reference sequence). V was trimmed by 3 bases and J by 5 bases, leaving 13 bases between them. The chain's CDR3 is CASSEHPLGETQYF. CDR3 DNA: TGCGCCAGCAGTGAACACCCCCTGGGGGAGACCCAGTACTTC.

A few counts support this clone. The chain carries TRBV10-1 and TRBJ2-1, with a tentative D call TRBD1 (5 bases). With 2 bases removed from V and 7 bases from J, the gap between germline ends came to 18 bases. The length of the CDR3 is 16 residues. Germline CDR1 and CDR2: WNHNN and SYGVQD (reference sequence). The CDR3 sequence: CASSEQLAAKGNEQFF. As DNA, the CDR3 is TGCGCCAGCAGTGAGCAACTGGCGGCAAAGGGGAATGAGCAGTTCTTC.

The chain uses TRBV14 and TRBJ2-7; TRBD2 aligns across 11 bases. This CDR3 is 18 amino acids long. CDR1 and CDR2 (germline): SGHDN, FVKESK. J was trimmed by 4 bases and V by 0 bases; bases with no gene match: 11. The CDR3 nucleotides are TGTGCCAGCAGCCAAGATCCCTTCGGGACTAGCGGAGGTTACGAGCAGTACTTC. Translating gives CASSQDPFGTSGGYEQYF.

The chain joins TRBV10-1 to TRBJ1-5; D call uncertain. Germline assignment: CDR1 WNHNN and CDR2 SYGVQD (reference sequence). The V end lost 5 bases, the J end lost 1 base, and 9 bases lay between the germline ends. The CDR3 loop spans 14 amino acids. CDR3 nucleotide sequence: TGCGCCAGCAGTCTGACAAGCAGCAATCAGCCCCAGCATTTT. It codes for CASSLTSSNQPQHF.

The chain combines TRBV15 with TRBJ1-5, with 7 nucleotides matching TRBD1. The CDR3 contains 15 residues. Germline assignment: CDR1 LNHNV and CDR2 YYDKDF (reference sequence). V dropped 0 bases and J dropped 4; count of bases not matched to a gene: 3. CDR3 nucleotide sequence: TGTGCCACCAGCAGAGATCCAGGGGGGAATCAGCCCCAGCATTTT. Protein product: CATSRDPGGNQPQHF.

The rearrangement links TRBV2 to TRBJ2-1, with D possibly being TRBD2 (6 bases). This CDR3 has 15 amino acids. V was shortened by 4 bases and J by 2 bases, with 12 bases between the two germline ends. Germline-derived CDR1 and CDR2 are SNHLY and FYNNEI. The CDR3 spells CASSGLAVTYNEQFF. The CDR3 DNA reads TGTGCCAGCAGTGGCTTAGCGGTAACCTACAATGAGCAGTTCTTC.

This chain links TRBV5-6 with TRBJ2-7; D possibly uses TRBD1 or TRBD2 (5 bases each). CDR1 SGHDT and CDR2 YYEEEE come from the germline V gene. V lost 1 base and J 2 bases, leaving 7 bases between the germline ends. The CDR3 extends over 13 amino acids. This CDR3 is CASSLWDPYEQYF. CDR3 sequence (DNA): TGTGCCAGCAGCTTGTGGGACCCCTACGAGCAGTACTTC. Using reference TRBV5-6 and TRBJ2-7 for the parts outside the CDR3, the full variable domain is DAGVTQSPTHLIKTRGQQVTLRCSPKSGHDTVSWYQQALGQGPQFIFQYYEEEERQRGNFPDRFSGHQFPNYSSELNVNALLLGDSALYLCASSLWDPYEQYFGPGTRLTVT.

This chain uses TRBV4-1 with TRBJ2-3, with unresolved D. V shed 0 bases and J shed 0 bases, with 16 bases lying between them. The germline CDR1 and CDR2 sequences are MGHRA and YSYEKL. The CDR3 covers 18 residues. The CDR3 DNA is TGCGCCAGCAGCCAAGACGGTCGCAGGTTCACTAGCACAGATACGCAGTATTTT. It translates to CASSQDGRRFTSTDTQYF.

The V and J genes are TRBV5-1 and TRBJ1-1, with TRBD1 as a possible D gene (5 bases). V gave up 2 bases and J gave up 11 bases, with 22 bases separating them. The CDR3 spans 15 residues. Per germline, CDR1 SGHRS and CDR2 YFSETQ. CDR3 sequence reads: CASSFSFGDGASAFF. CDR3 in DNA: TGCGCCAGCAGCTTTAGCTTCGGGGACGGGGCTTCGGCTTTCTTT.

The chain employs TRBV5-1 and TRBJ2-1; tentatively, D is TRBD2 (7 bases). V shed 2 bases and J shed 5 bases, with 20 bases lying between them. From germline, CDR1 is SGHRS and CDR2 YFSETQ. The CDR3 extends over 17 amino acids. CDR3 residues: CASSLSWGRGKNNEQFF. DNA of the CDR3: TGCGCCAGCAGCTTAAGTTGGGGGCGGGGGAAGAACAATGAGCAGTTCTTC.

V and J are TRBV4-2 and TRBJ2-5, with 7 bases that match TRBD2. Germline lookup yields CDR1 LGHNA and CDR2 YNFKEQ. The V gene end was trimmed by 6 bases and the J gene end by 5 bases; junction bases not matched to a gene: 12. This CDR3 region has 15 residues. In DNA form, the CDR3 reads TGTGCCAGCAGACAACGGGGGGTCCAAGGGGAGACCCAGTACTTC. Translated: CASRQRGVQGETQYF.

V and J are TRBV18 and TRBJ2-1; D possibly corresponds to TRBD1 (5 bases). Trimming shortened V by 3 bases and J by 4 bases, and 10 bases separated the two germline ends. CDR3 size: 14 residues. CDR1 and CDR2 (germline): KGHSH, LQKENI. The CDR3 here is CASSPETVYNEQFF. In DNA, the CDR3 is TGTGCCAGCTCACCCGAGACAGTATACAATGAGCAGTTCTTC.

The chain has TRBV7-9 and TRBJ2-3; D may be TRBD1 (6 bases). The V end was cut by 5 bases, the J end by 3 bases, with 9 bases between. CDR3 length: 13 residues. Germline CDR1 is SEHNR and CDR2 is FQNEAQ (reference sequence). The CDR3 region has the DNA TGTGCCAGCAGCCAGGGGCAGACAGATACGCAGTATTTT. Amino acids: CASSQGQTDTQYF.

This chain connects TRBV5-1 to TRBJ2-5; weak D call: TRBD2 (6 bases). V was trimmed by 4 bases and J by 4 bases, leaving 17 bases between them. This CDR3 contains 15 residues. Germline loops: CDR1 SGHRS, CDR2 YFSETQ. The CDR3 spells CASSGAGGPLETQYF. CDR3 bases: TGCGCCAGCAGCGGAGCCGGAGGGCCTCTAGAGACCCAGTACTTC.

The sample holds one count of this clone. The chain combines TRBV28 with TRBJ2-4, with a possible D match to TRBD2 (5 bases). Germline CDR1 is MDHEN and CDR2 is SYDVKM. The CDR3 sequence is 16 residues long. The germline V and J ends were trimmed by 7 bases and 1 base, with 17 bases remaining between them. The CDR3 loop is CASTPSGILAKNIQYF. The CDR3 coding sequence is TGTGCCAGCACCCCATCGGGGATCTTGGCCAAAAACATTCAGTACTTC.

As DNA, the CDR3 is TGCGCCAGCAGCTCCGGAGGGGTGCAATCCTACGAGCAGTACTTC. Amino acids: CASSSGGVQSYEQYF. This chain links TRBV5-1 with TRBJ2-7, with D perhaps TRBD2 (6 bases). CDR3 length equals 15 residues. Trimming cost V 3 bases and J 1 base, with 14 bases left between them. CDR1 is SGHRS, CDR2 YFSETQ, per germline.

The rearrangement uses TRBV28 and TRBJ1-5, with a possible D match to TRBD1 (6 bases). Germline V gene data show CDR1 as MDHEN and CDR2 as SYDVKM. The CDR3 covers 13 residues. With 5 bases removed from V and 6 bases from J, the gap between germline ends came to 11 bases. CDR3 amino acids: CASSRTAGQPQHF. The CDR3 coding sequence is TGTGCCAGCAGTCGGACAGCCGGTCAGCCCCAGCATTTT.

The V gene is TRBV28, the J gene TRBJ1-5; a weak D match, TRBD1 (6 bases). Germline loops: CDR1 MDHEN, CDR2 SYDVKM. The V end was cut by 0 bases, the J end by 1 base, with 7 bases between. This CDR3 has 15 residues. The chain's CDR3 is CASSLWGASNQPQHF. The CDR3, as DNA: TGTGCCAGCAGTTTATGGGGGGCAAGCAATCAGCCCCAGCATTTT. The whole variable domain, filled in from reference TRBV28 and TRBJ1-5, reads DVKVTQSSRYLVKRTGEKVFLECVQDMDHENMFWYRQDPGLGLRLIYFSYDVKMKEKGDIPEGYSVSREKKERFSLILESASTNQTSMYLCASSLWGASNQPQHFGDGTRLSIL.